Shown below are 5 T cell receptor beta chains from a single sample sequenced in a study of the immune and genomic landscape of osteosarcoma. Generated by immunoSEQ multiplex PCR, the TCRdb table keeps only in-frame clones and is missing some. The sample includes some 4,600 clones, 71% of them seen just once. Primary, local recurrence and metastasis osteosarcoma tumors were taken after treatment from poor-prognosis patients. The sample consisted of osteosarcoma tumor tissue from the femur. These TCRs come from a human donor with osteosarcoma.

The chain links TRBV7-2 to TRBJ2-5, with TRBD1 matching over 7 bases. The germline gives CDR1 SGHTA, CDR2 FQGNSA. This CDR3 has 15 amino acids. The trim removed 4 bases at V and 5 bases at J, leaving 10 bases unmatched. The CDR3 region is CASSSETGPRETQYF. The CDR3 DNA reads TGTGCCAGCAGCTCTGAGACAGGGCCCAGGGAGACCCAGTACTTC.

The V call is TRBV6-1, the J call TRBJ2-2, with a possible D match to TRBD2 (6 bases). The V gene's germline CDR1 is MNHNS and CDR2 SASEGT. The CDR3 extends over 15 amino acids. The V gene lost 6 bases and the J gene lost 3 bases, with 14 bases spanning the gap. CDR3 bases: TGTGCCAGCAGGTACGGGAGCGAGTACACCGGGGAGCTGTTTTTT. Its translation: CASRYGSEYTGELFF.

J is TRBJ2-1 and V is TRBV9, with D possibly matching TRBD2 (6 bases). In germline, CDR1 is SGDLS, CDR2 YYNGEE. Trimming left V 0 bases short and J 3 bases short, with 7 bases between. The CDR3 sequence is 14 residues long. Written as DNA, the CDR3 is TGTGCCAGCAGCGTAGGTAGCGGCTACAATGAGCAGTTCTTC. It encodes CASSVGSGYNEQFF. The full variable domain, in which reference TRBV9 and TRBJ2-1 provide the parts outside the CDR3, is DSGVTQTPKHLITATGQRVTLRCSPRSGDLSVYWYQQSLDQGLQFLIQYYNGEERAKGNILERFSAQQFPDLHSELNLSSLELGDSALYFCASSVGSGYNEQFFGPGTRLTVL.

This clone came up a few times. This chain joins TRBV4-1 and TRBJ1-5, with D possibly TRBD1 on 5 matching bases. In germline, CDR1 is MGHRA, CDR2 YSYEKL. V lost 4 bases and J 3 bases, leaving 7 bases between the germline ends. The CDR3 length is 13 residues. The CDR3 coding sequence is TGCGCCAGCAGCCCGACAGTCAATCAGCCCCAGCATTTT. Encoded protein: CASSPTVNQPQHF.

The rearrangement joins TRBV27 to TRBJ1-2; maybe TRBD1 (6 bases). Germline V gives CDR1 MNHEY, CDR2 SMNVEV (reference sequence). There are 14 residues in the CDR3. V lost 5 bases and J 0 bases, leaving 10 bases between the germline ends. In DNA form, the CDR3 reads TGTGCCAGCAGTATTACAGGGACTAACTATGGCTACACCTTC. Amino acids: CASSITGTNYGYTF.